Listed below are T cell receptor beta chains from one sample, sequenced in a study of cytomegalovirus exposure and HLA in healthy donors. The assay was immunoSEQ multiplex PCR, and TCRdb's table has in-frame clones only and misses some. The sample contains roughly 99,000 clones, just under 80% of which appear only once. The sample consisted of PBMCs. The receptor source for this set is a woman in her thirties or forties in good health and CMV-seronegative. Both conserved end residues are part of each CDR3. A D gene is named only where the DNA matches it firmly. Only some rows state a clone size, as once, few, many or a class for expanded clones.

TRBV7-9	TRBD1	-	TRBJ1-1	CASSPRQGRTTEAFF	TGTGCCAGCAGCCCCAGACAGGGCCGGACGACTGAAGCTTTCTTT
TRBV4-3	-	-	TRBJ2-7	CASSHGVGGYEQYF	TGCGCCAGCAGCCATGGTGTGGGAGGATACGAGCAGTACTTC
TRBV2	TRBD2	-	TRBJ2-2	CASSGLRAGVTGELFF	TGTGCCAGCAGTGGCCTTCGAGCGGGGGTTACCGGGGAGCTGTTTTTT
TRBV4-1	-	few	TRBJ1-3	CASTNQGQTKGNTIYF	TGCGCCAGCACTAACCAAGGCCAGACAAAAGGAAACACCATATATTTT
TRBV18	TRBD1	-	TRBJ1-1	CASSPGTGGNTEAFF	TGTGCCAGCTCACCCGGGACAGGGGGCAACACTGAAGCTTTCTTT
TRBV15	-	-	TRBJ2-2	CATSRDHGTANTGELFF	TGTGCCACCAGCAGAGATCATGGGACTGCGAACACCGGGGAGCTGTTTTTT
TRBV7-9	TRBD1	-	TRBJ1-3	CASSPAMTGGGNTIYF	TGTGCCAGCAGCCCCGCGATGACAGGGGGTGGAAACACCATATATTTT
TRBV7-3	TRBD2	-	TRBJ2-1	CASSLMSGGSNEQFF	TGTGCCAGCAGCTTAATGAGCGGGGGGTCGAATGAGCAGTTCTTC
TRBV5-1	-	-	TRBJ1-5	CASSIDGGDQPQHF	TGCGCCAGCAGCATTGACGGGGGGGATCAGCCCCAGCATTTT
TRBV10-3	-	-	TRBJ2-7	CAISESWGRADSYEQYF	TGTGCCATCAGTGAGTCTTGGGGGCGGGCTGACTCCTACGAGCAGTACTTC
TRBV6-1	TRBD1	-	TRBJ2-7	CASIRDRGGYEQYF	TGTGCCTCAATTAGGGACAGGGGCGGCTACGAGCAGTACTTC
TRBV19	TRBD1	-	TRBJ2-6	CASSYDRAGANVLTF	TGTGCCAGTAGTTACGACAGGGCTGGGGCCAACGTCCTGACTTTC
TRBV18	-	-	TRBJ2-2	CASSPQVPGAGELFF	TGTGCCAGCTCACCCCAGGTCCCCGGGGCCGGGGAGCTGTTTTTT
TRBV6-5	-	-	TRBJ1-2	CASSRGGEEGYTF	TGTGCCAGCAGCCGGGGAGGAGAGGAGGGCTACACCTTC
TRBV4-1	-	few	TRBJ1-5	CASSQASQLNQPQHF	TGCGCCAGCAGCCAAGCGTCCCAGTTGAATCAGCCCCAGCATTTT
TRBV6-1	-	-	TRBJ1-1	CASSETRPTEAFF	TGTGCCAGCAGTGAGACAAGGCCCACTGAAGCTTTCTTT
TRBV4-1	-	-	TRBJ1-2	CASRGAILYGYPF	TGCGCCAGCAGGGGGGCGATCCTATATGGCTACCCCTTC
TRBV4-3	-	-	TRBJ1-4	CASSQETGYNEKLFF	TGCGCCAGCAGCCAAGAAACAGGCTATAATGAAAAACTGTTTTTT
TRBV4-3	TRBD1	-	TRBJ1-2	CASSPTGNSNYGYTF	TGCGCCAGCAGTCCGACAGGGAACAGTAACTATGGCTACACCTTC
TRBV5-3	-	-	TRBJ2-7	CARSRGKPYEQYF	TGTGCCAGAAGTAGGGGAAAGCCCTACGAGCAGTACTTC
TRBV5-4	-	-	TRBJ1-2	CASSLIQGNGYTF	TGTGCCAGCAGCTTGATCCAGGGTAATGGCTACACCTTC
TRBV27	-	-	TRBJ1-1	CASRTVNTEAFF	TGTGCCAGCAGAACAGTGAACACTGAAGCTTTCTTT
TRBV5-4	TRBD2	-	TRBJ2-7	CASSSKAGVGSSYEQYF	TGTGCCAGCAGCTCCAAAGCGGGGGTGGGGAGCTCCTACGAGCAGTACTTC
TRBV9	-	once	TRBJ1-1	CASSPRDTNTEAFF	TGTGCCAGCAGCCCCCGGGACACGAACACTGAAGCTTTCTTT
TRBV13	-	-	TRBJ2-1	CASSLGGGGASSYNEQFF	TGTGCCAGCAGCCTGGGGGGAGGGGGTGCCAGCTCCTACAATGAGCAGTTCTTC
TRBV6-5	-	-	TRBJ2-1	CASSQGLDEQFF	TGTGCCAGCAGTCAGGGGTTGGATGAGCAGTTCTTC
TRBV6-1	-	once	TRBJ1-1	CASSERGAWAFF	TGTGCCAGCAGTGAACGTGGAGCGTGGGCTTTCTTT
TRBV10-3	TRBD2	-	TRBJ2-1	CATSGGLGNEQFF	TGTGCCACGTCCGGGGGGTTGGGGAATGAGCAGTTCTTC
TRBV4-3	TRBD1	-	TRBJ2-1	CASSQDQETGGREQFF	TGCGCCAGCAGCCAAGATCAGGAAACAGGGGGCCGGGAGCAGTTCTTC
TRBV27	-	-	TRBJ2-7	CASSLDRHGEQYF	TGTGCCAGCAGCCTTGACAGACATGGCGAGCAGTACTTC
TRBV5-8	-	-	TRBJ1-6	CASSLYLVYNSPLHF	TGTGCCAGCAGCCTCTATCTAGTCTATAATTCACCCCTCCACTTT
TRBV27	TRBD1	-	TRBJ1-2	CASSRIDRGHYGYTF	TGTGCCAGCAGCCGAATTGACAGGGGGCACTATGGCTACACCTTC
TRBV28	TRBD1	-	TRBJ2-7	CASSIAPGTGGLRPTYEQYF	TGTGCCAGCAGCATAGCCCCCGGGACAGGGGGTTTACGCCCTACCTACGAGCAGTACTTC
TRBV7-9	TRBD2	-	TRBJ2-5	CSLGGGQETQYF	TGTTCCCTCGGGGGGGGCCAAGAGACCCAGTACTTC
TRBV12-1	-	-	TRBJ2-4	CASITQTGLAGDLAKNIQYF	TGTGCCAGCATCACCCAAACGGGACTAGCGGGGGACCTAGCCAAAAACATTCAGTACTTC
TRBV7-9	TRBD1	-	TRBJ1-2	CASSPSGGGGNGYTF	TGTGCCAGCAGCCCATCAGGGGGCGGGGGAAATGGCTACACCTTC
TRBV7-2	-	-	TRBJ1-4	CASSLRSENEKLFF	TGTGCCAGCAGCTTACGATCGGAGAATGAAAAACTGTTTTTT
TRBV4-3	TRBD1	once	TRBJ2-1	CASSQVDRTGKEQFF	TGCGCCAGCAGCCAAGTTGACCGGACAGGCAAGGAGCAGTTCTTC
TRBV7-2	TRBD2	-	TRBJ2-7	CASSSGGVYEQYF	TGTGCCAGCAGTTCGGGGGGGGTTTACGAGCAGTACTTC
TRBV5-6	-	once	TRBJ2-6	CASSPGGHWANVLTF	TGTGCCAGCAGCCCTGGAGGTCACTGGGCCAACGTCCTGACTTTC
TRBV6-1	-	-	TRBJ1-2	CASSAGYYGYTF	TGTGCCAGCAGTGCCGGGTACTATGGCTACACCTTC
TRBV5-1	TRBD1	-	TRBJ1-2	CASSQPDRVSFGYTF	TGCGCCAGCAGCCAACCGGACAGGGTGAGCTTTGGCTACACCTTC
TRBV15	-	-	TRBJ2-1	CATSRVEGSRRSYNEQFF	TGTGCCACCAGCAGAGTTGAAGGTAGCCGGCGCTCCTACAATGAGCAGTTCTTC
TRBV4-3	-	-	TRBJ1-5	CASSQDTGPQHF	TGCGCCAGCAGCCAAGATACTGGGCCCCAGCATTTT
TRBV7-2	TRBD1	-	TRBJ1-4	CASSPGQGTRNEKLFF	TGTGCCAGCAGCCCGGGACAGGGGACCCGTAATGAAAAACTGTTTTTT
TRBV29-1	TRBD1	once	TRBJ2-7	CSVEAGTGMIYEQYF	TGCAGCGTTGAGGCCGGGACAGGAATGATCTACGAGCAGTACTTC
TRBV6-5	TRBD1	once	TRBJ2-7	CARTRTGFGYEQYF	TGTGCCAGAACTCGGACAGGGTTCGGATACGAGCAGTACTTC
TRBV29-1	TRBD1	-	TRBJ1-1	CSVEDLGGPEAFF	TGCAGCGTTGAAGATTTAGGGGGCCCTGAAGCTTTCTTT
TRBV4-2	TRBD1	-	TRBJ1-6	CASSQDQGQGESGSPLHF	TGTGCCAGCAGCCAAGACCAGGGACAGGGGGAATCAGGTTCACCCCTCCACTTT
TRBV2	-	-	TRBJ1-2	CASTLTETSYGYTF	TGTGCCAGCACATTGACAGAGACTAGCTATGGCTACACCTTC
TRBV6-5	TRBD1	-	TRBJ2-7	CASSYRGQGTYEQYF	TGTGCCAGCAGTTACCGGGGACAGGGTACCTACGAGCAGTACTTC
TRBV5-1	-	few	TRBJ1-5	CASSPLGGDASNQPQHF	TGCGCCAGCAGCCCACTCGGGGGAGACGCTAGCAATCAGCCCCAGCATTTT